What follows are 18 T cell receptor beta chains derived from one specimen sequenced in a study of T cells after yellow fever vaccination. TCRdb analysed the 5' RACE reads with MiXCR anew, one entry per CDR3 protein. The sample contains a few hundred thousand distinct CDR3 sequences, 3.6% of which appear only once. Sequences were derived from PBMCs, sampled 15 days after the yellow fever booster vaccination. The receptors originated from a man between 18 and 35 years old who received the YFV17D yellow fever vaccine.

This clonotype was seen at least ten times. The gene calls are TRBV10-3 and TRBJ1-1; D unresolved. Germline lookup yields CDR1 ENHRY and CDR2 SYGVKD. V gave up 10 bases and J gave up 3 bases, with 15 bases separating them. The CDR3 has 13 residues. The CDR3 nucleotides read TGTGCCACGAGGACGTTGTTGGACACTGAAGCTTTCTTT. It encodes CATRTLLDTEAFF.

This clonotype came up many times. V gene TRBV5-6 combines with J gene TRBJ2-2; TRBD1 agrees at 8 bases. CDR1 is SGHDT, CDR2 YYEEEE, per germline. Trimming removed 4 bases from V and 5 bases from J; junction bases left unmatched: 4. The CDR3 runs to 14 residues. CDR3 sequence (DNA): TGTGCCAGCAGCACCGACAGGGGAACCGGGGAGCTGTTTTTT. Protein: CASSTDRGTGELFF.

This clonotype was picked up many times. The CDR3 loop reads CASSQEGLQPQHF. The CDR3 nucleotides read TGTGCCAGCAGCCAAGAAGGGCTACAGCCCCAGCATTTT. The rearrangement uses TRBV7-9 and TRBJ1-5; D is unclear. V shed 5 bases and J shed 7 bases, with 12 bases lying between them. The CDR3 spans 13 residues. Germline V gives CDR1 SEHNR, CDR2 FQNEAQ (reference sequence).

J is TRBJ1-2 and V is TRBV5-4; D is ambiguous. CDR3 length: 14 residues. Trimming pared 0 bases from V and 5 bases from J, leaving 11 bases between. The germline gives CDR1 SGHNT, CDR2 YYREEE (reference sequence). The DNA for the CDR3 is TGTGCCAGCAGCTTGGCCGGACGGCCTTATGGCTACACCTTC. Its protein is CASSLAGRPYGYTF.

This clonotype occurred many times. The V and J genes are TRBV5-1 and TRBJ2-5, with TRBD1 matching 7 bases. Germline V gene sequence: CDR1 SGHRS, CDR2 YFSETQ. The CDR3 extends over 16 amino acids. The ends lost 1 base at V and 4 bases at J; junction bases unmatched: 10. CDR3 sequence (DNA): TGCGCCAGCAGCTTGCGGGCAGGGGGAATAGGAGAGACCCAGTACTTC. It translates to CASSLRAGGIGETQYF.

Ten or more counts support this clonotype. V gene TRBV4-1 combines with J gene TRBJ1-6; D remains ambiguous. CDR1 and CDR2 from the germline V gene are MGHRA and YSYEKL. The CDR3 length is 12 residues. The germline V and J ends were trimmed by 4 bases and 11 bases, with 9 bases remaining between them. This CDR3 is CASSLGLPPLHF. CDR3 in DNA: TGCGCCAGCAGCCTAGGGTTGCCACCCCTCCACTTT.

This clonotype showed up many times. The chain joins TRBV7-2 to TRBJ2-7; D perhaps matches TRBD2 (6 bases). The CDR3 is 16 amino acids. With 5 bases removed from V and 6 bases from J, the gap between germline ends came to 23 bases. Per the germline V gene, CDR1 is SGHTA and CDR2 is FQGNSA. Written as DNA, the CDR3 is TGTGCCAGCAGCCAAAGGACTACCCAACGCGGGCTCGAGCAGTACTTC. Protein: CASSQRTTQRGLEQYF.

The table lists this clonotype with many counts. V gene TRBV2 combines with J gene TRBJ1-5; perhaps TRBD1 as D (6 bases). This CDR3 region has 14 residues. V dropped 8 bases and J dropped 0 bases, with 11 bases sitting between them. The germline V gene encodes CDR1 SNHLY and CDR2 FYNNEI. This chain's CDR3 is CASEGGDSNQPQHF. CDR3 sequence (DNA): TGTGCCAGCGAGGGGGGGGATAGCAATCAGCCCCAGCATTTT. Full variable domain (missing parts from reference TRBV2 and TRBJ1-5): EPEVTQTPSHQVTQMGQEVILRCVPISNHLYFYWYRQILGQKVEFLVSFYNNEISEKSEIFDDQFSVERPDGSNFTLKIRSTKLEDSAMYFCASEGGDSNQPQHFGDGTRLSIL.

Ten or more counts support this clonotype. V usage is TRBV12-3 or TRBV12-4 and J usage is TRBJ2-3; D unclear. This CDR3 region has 12 residues. Trimming stripped 6 bases from V and 0 bases from J, with 4 bases between. The CDR3 DNA reads as TGTGCCAGCAGGGTTAGCACAGATACGCAGTATTTT. Its translation: CASRVSTDTQYF.

This clonotype was counted many times. The rearrangement uses TRBV7-2 and TRBJ1-1; D is unresolved. The CDR3 has 15 amino acids. Germline V CDR1 and CDR2: SGHTA, FQGNSA. V was trimmed by 0 bases and J by 0 bases, leaving 8 bases between them. The CDR3, as DNA: TGTGCCAGCAGCTTAGCCGAGTCCCTGAACACTGAAGCTTTCTTT. It yields the protein CASSLAESLNTEAFF.

At least ten counts were recorded for this clonotype. The chain carries TRBV5-1 and TRBJ2-3, with D tentatively TRBD2 (6 bases). This CDR3 is built from 16 residues. The V gene's germline CDR1 is SGHRS and CDR2 YFSETQ. Trimming shortened V by 3 bases and J by 4 bases, and 18 bases separated the two germline ends. The CDR3 sequence: CASSWGQGAGSDTQYF. The CDR3 region has the DNA TGCGCCAGCAGCTGGGGTCAGGGAGCGGGCTCAGATACGCAGTATTTT.

This clonotype was seen ten or more times. The chain recombines TRBV5-1 with TRBJ2-5, with D perhaps TRBD1 (6 bases). Deletions cut 3 bases from V and 5 bases from J, with 23 bases between. Per the germline V gene, CDR1 is SGHRS and CDR2 is YFSETQ. The CDR3 is made up of 17 amino acids. CDR3 amino acids: CASSSYWTGGVRETQYF. The CDR3 nucleotides read TGCGCCAGCAGCTCTTACTGGACTGGGGGCGTACGGGAGACCCAGTACTTC. The variable domain in full, completed from reference TRBV5-1 and TRBJ2-5, reads KAGVTQTPRYLIKTRGQQVTLSCSPISGHRSVSWYQQTPGQGLQFLFEYFSETQRNKGNFPGRFSGRQFSNSRSEMNVSTLELGDSALYLCASSSYWTGGVRETQYFGPGTRLLVL.

Ten or more counts support this clonotype. CDR3 DNA: TGCAGTGCCCAGTCGGGGGGAGCAGATACGCAGTATTTT. It encodes CSAQSGGADTQYF. The V call is TRBV20-1, the J call TRBJ2-3; 7 bases line up with TRBD2. CDR1 and CDR2 from the germline V gene are DFQATT and SNEGSKA (reference sequence). The CDR3 runs to 13 residues. Losses at the gene ends were 6 bases for V and 4 bases for J; bases not matched to a gene: 7.

This clonotype was seen many times. This chain uses TRBV5-4 with TRBJ1-2; unclear D gene. The CDR3 runs 13 residues. Germline CDR1 reads SGHNT; CDR2 reads YYREEE (reference sequence). V shed 1 base and J shed 6 bases, with 10 bases lying between them. CDR3 in amino acids: CASSLMGKDGYTF. For the CDR3, the DNA is TGTGCCAGCAGCTTGATGGGGAAGGATGGCTACACCTTC.

This clonotype has a count of ten or more. The rearrangement links TRBV25-1 to TRBJ1-3; D is unclear. The germline V gene encodes CDR1 MGHDK and CDR2 SYGVNS. CDR3 size: 15 residues. V lost 4 bases, J lost 0 bases, and 10 bases lay in between. Here the CDR3 DNA reads TGTGCCAGCAGTGCCAGGTCGGTCTCTGGAAACACCATATATTTT. Encoded protein: CASSARSVSGNTIYF.

This clonotype was found many times. This chain connects TRBV7-2 to TRBJ1-5; D is unclear. In germline, CDR1 is SGHTA, CDR2 FQGNSA. There are 12 residues in the CDR3. V lost 5 bases, J lost 8 bases, and 10 bases lay in between. CDR3 DNA sequence: TGTGCCAGCAGCCCTCCTCGCGAGCCCCAGCATTTT. It specifies CASSPPREPQHF.

This clonotype was observed many times. J is TRBJ1-1 and V is TRBV5-8; weak D call: TRBD1 (5 bases). CDR3 size: 11 residues. Trimming left V 5 bases short and J 11 bases short, with 13 bases between. The germline gives CDR1 SGHTS, CDR2 YDEGEE. The CDR3 region is CASSRQGGAFF. The CDR3 region has the DNA TGTGCCAGCAGTCGTCAGGGAGGCGCTTTCTTT.

This clonotype was seen many times. The chain uses TRBV18 and TRBJ2-3; no reliable D call. Trimming left V 0 bases short and J 5 bases short, with 6 bases between. Germline CDR1 KGHSH, CDR2 LQKENI. There are 13 residues in the CDR3. CDR3 amino acids: CASSPPLGDTQYF. DNA for the CDR3: TGTGCCAGCTCACCACCGTTGGGAGATACGCAGTATTTT. Variable domain in full (rest from reference TRBV18 and TRBJ2-3): NAGVMQNPRHLVRRRGQEARLRCSPMKGHSHVYWYRQLPEEGLKFMVYLQKENIIDESGMPKERFSAEFPKEGPSILRIQQVVRGDSAAYFCASSPPLGDTQYFGPGTRLTVL.